A few counts support the clone carrying this T cell receptor beta chain. The target antigen is unknown. The data were obtained in a study of early T cells in non-severe SARS-CoV-2 infection. Overall study: Bulk RNA taken from unsorted whole blood was sequenced, leaving chains unpaired. Study results and limitations: Lookups in VDJdb leaned toward anti-spike CD8 responses and missed private and CD4 specificities.

Attachment of unique molecular identifiers to individual cDNA molecules was performed. TCRdb re-analysed the 5' RACE reads in MiXCR, keeping a single row per CDR3 protein. The sample has 80,000 to 95,000 distinct CDR3 sequences, less than 15% seen once. This receptor was obtained from an adult who was a healthcare worker with PCR-confirmed SARS-CoV-2 infection or an uninfected control (not recorded which). Sequencing was carried out using whole blood.

CDR3 bases: TGTGCCAGCAGCTTCGGGCGGGGTAGGGATACGCAGTATTTT. Residues: CASSFGRGRDTQYF. The chain joins TRBV5-4 to TRBJ2-3; tentative D call: TRBD2 (6 bases). Trimming took 2 bases from V and 6 from J, leaving 13 bases between them. The CDR3 totals 14 residues. Germline V gene data show CDR1 as SGHNT and CDR2 as YYREEE (reference sequence).